The 21 T cell receptor beta chains given below trace back to one sample, sequenced in a study of blood T cells in healthy people across ages (dated by TCRdb to 2015 to 2017). Preparation of the library involved 5' RACE. TCRdb lists the instrument as Illumina HiSeq 2500. A second about 7 to 11 cycle PCR used a sample-barcoded 5' primer and a J-beta primer mix. In TCRdb, the public reads were trimmed at Q25 with fastp and aligned with MiXCR, with productive beta chains retained. When rows share a CDR3 protein, they turn into one entry using the most common DNA and genes. The table for this sample lists 850,000 to 1,100,000 distinct CDR3 sequences; around two fifths of them were counted only once. About an eighth of the sample comes from the top ten. Sequenced: blood. The receptors were sampled from a man in his late teens or twenties in good health.

The rearrangement links TRBV12-3 or TRBV12-4 to TRBJ2-1, with 7 bases that match TRBD2. The CDR3 covers 14 residues. V lost 7 bases, J lost 0 bases, and 3 bases stayed unmatched. The CDR3 bases are TGTGCCAGCATAAGCGGGAACTCCTACAATGAGCAGTTCTTC. Encoded protein: CASISGNSYNEQFF.

The V call is TRBV15, the J call TRBJ1-2, with D possibly TRBD1 on 5 matching bases. Trimming took off 0 bases at V and 0 bases at J, with 11 bases between the two ends. The CDR3 runs to 16 residues. Germline V gives CDR1 LNHNV, CDR2 YYDKDF (reference sequence). CDR3 DNA: TGTGCCACCAGCAGAGATTCGTCGACAGCTAACTATGGCTACACCTTC. Translation gives CATSRDSSTANYGYTF.

The V gene is TRBV10-3, the J gene TRBJ2-3; D might be TRBD2 (6 bases). Trimming left V 8 bases short and J 1 base short, with 10 bases between. The germline V gene encodes CDR1 ENHRY and CDR2 SYGVKD. This CDR3 has 13 residues. DNA for the CDR3: TGTGCCATCGGGCGGGACCGCACAGATACGCAGTATTTT. Residues: CAIGRDRTDTQYF.

V and J are TRBV24-1 and TRBJ2-1; D is unclear. This CDR3 has 16 residues. V was shortened by 8 bases and J by 0 bases, with 16 bases between the two germline ends. From germline, CDR1 is KGHDR and CDR2 SFDVKD. The CDR3 region has the DNA TGTGCCACCAAGGGTCCAAAAAAGTTCTCCTACAATGAGCAGTTCTTC. Its protein product is CATKGPKKFSYNEQFF.

This chain links TRBV12-3 or TRBV12-4 with TRBJ2-5; D uncertain. The length of the CDR3 is 12 residues. The V end was cut by 6 bases, the J end by 11 bases, with 16 bases between. The CDR3 bases are TGTGCCAGCAGCCCCGGGCAGGTTGAGCAGTACTTC. Translation gives CASSPGQVEQYF.

This rearrangement joins TRBV3-1 to TRBJ2-3; 8 positions match TRBD1. The CDR3 spans 13 residues. The trim removed 8 bases at V and 4 bases at J, leaving 5 bases unmatched. Germline V gene sequence: CDR1 LGHDT, CDR2 YNNKEL (reference sequence). This chain's CDR3 is CASGSGGADTQYF. Written as DNA, the CDR3 is TGTGCCAGCGGTTCAGGGGGCGCAGATACGCAGTATTTT.

CDR3 bases: TGCGCCAGCAGTCTAGCAGGGGTGGAGGTCATTCAGTACTTC. It is translated as CASSLAGVEVIQYF. J is TRBJ2-5 and V is TRBV5-1; the D gene is possibly TRBD1 (6 bases). The J call is in doubt because the DNA end fits TRBJ2-4 better. Germline values: CDR1 SGHRS, CDR2 YFSETQ. There are 14 residues in the CDR3.

The V gene is TRBV5-1, the J gene TRBJ2-1; D gene unclear. CDR1 is SGHRS, CDR2 YFSETQ, per germline. This CDR3 spans 15 amino acids. V was pared by 0 bases and J by 8 bases, with 15 bases between. The CDR3, as DNA: TGCGCCAGCAGCTTGGCGTTTACCGTCTTAGATGAGCAGTTCTTC. This translates into CASSLAFTVLDEQFF.

The chain carries TRBV2 and TRBJ1-5, with no clear D. V was cut by 3 bases and J by 8 bases, with 14 bases left in between. This CDR3 spans 14 amino acids. Germline V gene data show CDR1 as SNHLY and CDR2 as FYNNEI. The CDR3 nucleotides read TGTGCCAGCAGTGAGGATGGCCGCCTTAAGCCCCAGCATTTT. It specifies CASSEDGRLKPQHF.

This chain uses TRBV7-2 with TRBJ2-3; D not certain. The CDR3 spans 16 residues. V lost 1 base, J lost 4 bases, and 15 bases lay in between. Germline V lookup: CDR1 SGHTA, CDR2 FQGNSA. The DNA for the CDR3 is TGTGCCAGCAGCTTAGGCTTACCTTGGCGCGCAGATACGCAGTATTTT. It specifies CASSLGLPWRADTQYF.

The chain carries TRBV12-3 or TRBV12-4 and TRBJ1-1; 8 bases are a match to TRBD1. The trim removed 8 bases at V and 3 bases at J, leaving 5 bases unmatched. The CDR3 is made up of 13 amino acids. CDR3 in amino acids: CASGQGLHTEAFF. DNA of the CDR3: TGTGCCAGCGGACAGGGTTTACACACTGAAGCTTTCTTT.

This clonotype occurred a few times. The V call is TRBV4-1, the J call TRBJ2-1, with D maybe TRBD2 (5 bases). The V gene lost 1 base and the J gene lost 7 bases, with 11 bases spanning the gap. The CDR3 totals 14 residues. Per the germline V gene, CDR1 is MGHRA and CDR2 is YSYEKL. The CDR3 here is CASSQGLLANEQFF. The CDR3 DNA reads as TGCGCCAGCAGCCAAGGTCTGCTAGCTAATGAGCAGTTCTTC.

This clonotype occurred a few times. The chain is built from TRBV11-2 and TRBJ2-2, with unresolved D. V dropped 0 bases and J dropped 5 bases, with 4 bases sitting between them. From germline, CDR1 is SGHAT and CDR2 FQNNGV. This CDR3 region has 13 residues. Here the CDR3 reads CASSLDATGELFF. In DNA, the CDR3 is TGTGCCAGCAGCTTAGATGCTACCGGGGAGCTGTTTTTT.

The sample holds a few counts of this clonotype. This chain connects TRBV29-1 to TRBJ2-1; D perhaps matches TRBD2 (5 bases). The V and J ends lost 1 base and 7 bases respectively, with 17 bases between them. Germline CDR1 reads SQVTM; CDR2 reads ANQGSEA. The CDR3 runs 15 residues. The CDR3 coding sequence is TGCAGCGTTGAAGGGCGGGCAGAGGGCATAAATGAGCAGTTCTTC. Protein product: CSVEGRAEGINEQFF.

The chain joins TRBV6-5 to TRBJ1-1; D gene unclear. CDR3 length equals 15 residues. Deletions cut 3 bases from V and 3 bases from J, with 14 bases between. Germline V CDR1 and CDR2: MNHEY, SVGAGI. The CDR3 DNA reads TGTGCCAGCAGTTATGATCCCAAGGCACACACTGAAGCTTTCTTT. It encodes CASSYDPKAHTEAFF.

Only a few counts were recorded for this clonotype. V usage is TRBV7-2 and J usage is TRBJ1-1, with D maybe TRBD1 (5 bases). Germline V CDR1 and CDR2: SGHTA, FQGNSA. V dropped 5 bases and J dropped 1 base, with 17 bases sitting between them. CDR3 size: 16 residues. CDR3 protein: CASSRSRDGQNTEAFF. The CDR3 region has the DNA TGTGCCAGCAGCCGTTCTCGGGACGGCCAGAACACTGAAGCTTTCTTT. The variable domain in full, completed from reference TRBV7-2 and TRBJ1-1, reads GAGVSQSPSNKVTEKGKDVELRCDPISGHTALYWYRQSLGQGLEFLIYFQGNSAPDKSGLPSDRFSAERTGGSVSTLTIQRTQQEDSAVYLCASSRSRDGQNTEAFFGQGTRLTVV.

CDR3 in amino acids: CSARDGSDQETQYF. DNA of the CDR3: TGCAGTGCTAGAGATGGGTCGGATCAAGAGACCCAGTACTTC. This chain connects TRBV20-1 to TRBJ2-5; D gene uncertain. The CDR3 loop spans 14 amino acids. The V and J ends lost 0 bases and 2 bases respectively, with 10 bases between them. Germline V gives CDR1 DFQATT, CDR2 SNEGSKA (reference sequence).

Comments on this clonotype: A much larger clone differs by one base, so this may be a read error. The CDR3, as DNA: TGCAGTGCTAGCGGGGGGGCCTACAATGAGCGGTTCTTC. Translated, it gives CSASGGAYNERFF. This chain joins TRBV20-1 and TRBJ2-1, with 8 bases identical to TRBD2. The CDR3 sequence is 13 residues long. The germline CDR1 and CDR2 sequences are DFQATT and SNEGSKA (reference sequence).

The CDR3, as DNA: TGCAGTTCCCAAGGGACAGAAAATGAAAAACTGTTTTTT. It translates to CSSQGTENEKLFF. The J gene is TRBJ1-4, the V gene TRBV20-1; 7 bases match TRBD1. The CDR3 loop spans 13 amino acids. In germline, CDR1 is DFQATT, CDR2 SNEGSKA (reference sequence). V shed 8 bases and J 5 bases; nucleotides not matched to a gene: 8.

A few counts support this clonotype. The chain recombines TRBV3-1 with TRBJ2-5, with TRBD1 as a possible D gene (6 bases). The V and J ends lost 0 bases and 5 bases respectively, with 16 bases between them. Germline V gene data show CDR1 as LGHDT and CDR2 as YNNKEL (reference sequence). The CDR3 consists of 16 residues. The CDR3 DNA is TGTGCCAGCAGCCAAGATACCGTAACAGGGCGGGAGACCCAGTACTTC. Its translation: CASSQDTVTGRETQYF.

This chain joins TRBV20-1 and TRBJ2-2, with 8 bases identical to TRBD1. Unmatched junction bases numbered 6, after V lost 5 bases and J lost 4 bases. The CDR3 sequence is 14 residues long. Germline-derived CDR1 and CDR2 are DFQATT and SNEGSKA (reference sequence). CDR3 sequence reads: CSAWTGSTTGELFF. CDR3 DNA sequence: TGCAGTGCTTGGACAGGGAGCACCACCGGGGAGCTGTTTTTT.